Below are 16 T cell receptor beta chains sequenced from a single sample in a study of blood T cell repertoires in COVID-19. Sequencing used immunoSEQ multiplex PCR; TCRdb keeps in-frame clones, though not all of them. The sample carries over 250,000 clones, roughly nine tenths recorded once. Sequenced sample: PBMCs or T cells enriched from blood (not recorded which). These receptors were obtained from a man aged 55 to 70 who had recovered from COVID-19.

This sequence joins TRBV7-3 and TRBJ2-5, with 8 bases identical to TRBD1. The V gene's germline CDR1 is SGHTA and CDR2 FQGTGA. The CDR3 is 14 residues long. J gave up 7 bases and V 5 bases, and 9 bases lay outside the gene matches. For the CDR3, the DNA is TGTGCCAGCAGCCCGGACAGGGTTCAACGGACCCAGTACTTC. Translated, it gives CASSPDRVQRTQYF.

CDR3 residues: CASSLRAGQGRTNEKLFF. The DNA of the CDR3 is TGTGCCAGCAGCTTACGGGCCGGACAGGGCAGGACTAATGAAAAACTGTTTTTT. The chain joins TRBV7-9 to TRBJ1-4, with 8 bases fitting TRBD1. The CDR3 consists of 18 residues. Trimming took 2 bases from V and 2 from J; bases not matched to a gene: 10. Looked up from germline, CDR1 is SEHNR and CDR2 is FQNEAQ (reference sequence).

The chain couples TRBV9 to TRBJ2-1, with TRBD2 matching 7 bases. The germline CDR1 and CDR2 sequences are SGDLS and YYNGEE. Trimming cost V 0 bases and J 5 bases; bases outside gene matches: 5. The CDR3 length is 15 residues. CDR3 nucleotides: TGTGCCAGCAGCGTAGGTCGCGGGAGCAACAATGAGCAGTTCTTC. Residues: CASSVGRGSNNEQFF.

The chain recombines TRBV9 with TRBJ2-7; 7 nucleotides match TRBD1. V shed 0 bases, J shed 2 bases, and the junction held 2 bases outside the gene matches. Germline-derived CDR1 and CDR2 are SGDLS and YYNGEE. The length of the CDR3 is 14 residues. The CDR3 reads CASSVGQGTYEQYF. CDR3 bases: TGTGCCAGCAGCGTAGGACAGGGAACCTACGAGCAGTACTTC.

The chain joins TRBV6-5 to TRBJ1-4; TRBD1 aligns across 10 bases. Germline assignment: CDR1 MNHEY and CDR2 SVGAGI. There are 14 residues in the CDR3. The J segment lost 7 bases and the V segment lost 5 bases, leaving 4 bases of the junction unmatched. In nucleotides, the CDR3 is TGTGCCAGCAGTCCCGGGACAGGGGCTGAAAAACTGTTTTTT. Translation gives CASSPGTGAEKLFF.

The chain is built from TRBV11-2 and TRBJ1-4; 9 positions match TRBD1. This CDR3 comprises 14 residues. Germline V gene data show CDR1 as SGHAT and CDR2 as FQNNGV. After removal of 5 bases from V and 17 bases from J, the junction contained 15 bases not matched to a gene. The CDR3 DNA is TGTGCCAGCAGCCTAGCTCGTACAGGGGGCCCCTACTTTTTT. Amino acids: CASSLARTGGPYFF.

The rearrangement joins TRBV5-1 to TRBJ1-2; 7 nucleotides match TRBD1. Unmatched junction bases numbered 4, after V lost 5 bases and J lost 3 bases. The CDR3 loop spans 13 amino acids. From germline, CDR1 is SGHRS and CDR2 YFSETQ. DNA for the CDR3: TGCGCCAGCAGATCCGGGACAGACTATGGCTACACCTTC. Amino acids: CASRSGTDYGYTF. The full variable domain, its missing parts supplied by reference TRBV5-1 and TRBJ1-2, is KAGVTQTPRYLIKTRGQQVTLSCSPISGHRSVSWYQQTPGQGLQFLFEYFSETQRNKGNFPGRFSGRQFSNSRSEMNVSTLELGDSALYLCASRSGTDYGYTFGSGTRLTVV.

CDR3 bases: TGCGCCAGCAGTGGGGCGGTGAACACTGAAGCTTTCTTT. Its translation: CASSGAVNTEAFF. The chain has TRBV5-1 and TRBJ1-1, with a possible D match to TRBD1 (5 bases). V was clipped by 5 bases and J by 0 bases, with 8 bases between them. Germline V lookup: CDR1 SGHRS, CDR2 YFSETQ. The CDR3 has 13 residues.

The chain recombines TRBV5-5 with TRBJ2-6; tentatively, D is TRBD2 (7 bases). The CDR3 extends over 14 amino acids. V lost 4 bases, J lost 4 bases, and 9 bases lay in between. The germline V gene encodes CDR1 SGHKS and CDR2 YYEKEE (reference sequence). CDR3 protein: CASSGGAGANVLTF. CDR3 bases: TGTGCCAGCAGCGGGGGGGCGGGGGCCAACGTCCTGACTTTC.

This chain connects TRBV7-8 to TRBJ1-2; 10 bases line up with TRBD1. Germline V gene sequence: CDR1 SGHVS, CDR2 FQNEAQ. The CDR3 has 15 amino acids. V shed 4 bases and J 4 bases; nucleotides not matched to a gene: 6. The CDR3 is CASSSPGTGVYGYTF. DNA of the CDR3: TGTGCCAGCAGCTCCCCCGGGACAGGGGTCTATGGCTACACCTTC.

In DNA, the CDR3 is TGTGCCAGCAGCTTAGGAACGAGCTCCTACAATGAGCAGTTCTTC. Protein: CASSLGTSSYNEQFF. This rearrangement joins TRBV9 to TRBJ2-1, with unresolved D. The CDR3 is 15 residues long. CDR1 is SGDLS, CDR2 YYNGEE, per germline. Trimming left V 4 bases short and J 0 bases short, with 11 bases between.

V usage is TRBV18 and J usage is TRBJ1-1; a possible D gene is TRBD1 (5 bases). The germline V gene has CDR1 KGHSH and CDR2 LQKENI. V gave up 5 bases and J gave up 0 bases, with 13 bases separating them. The CDR3 has 15 amino acids. The CDR3 DNA is TGTGCCAGCTCAATGACAGCGAACATGAACACTGAAGCTTTCTTT. Its translation is CASSMTANMNTEAFF. Full variable domain (rest looked up from reference TRBV18 and TRBJ1-1): NAGVMQNPRHLVRRRGQEARLRCSPMKGHSHVYWYRQLPEEGLKFMVYLQKENIIDESGMPKERFSAEFPKEGPSILRIQQVVRGDSAAYFCASSMTANMNTEAFFGQGTRLTVV.

The gene calls are TRBV11-2 and TRBJ1-2, with D unresolved. This CDR3 contains 12 residues. Germline CDR1 is SGHAT and CDR2 is FQNNGV. V dropped 6 bases and J dropped 7 bases, with 12 bases sitting between them. For the CDR3, the DNA is TGTGCCAGCAGGGGCCTCATCTCTGGCTACACCTTC. Its protein product is CASRGLISGYTF.

The V and J genes are TRBV27 and TRBJ1-2; TRBD1 matches 11 bases. Germline CDR1 and CDR2: MNHEY and SMNVEV (reference sequence). V gave up 5 bases and J gave up 8 bases; unmatched junction bases: 4. This CDR3 has 13 residues. CDR3 sequence reads: CASSGGTGGGYTF. CDR3 sequence (DNA): TGTGCCAGCAGTGGGGGGACAGGGGGAGGCTACACCTTC.

This chain uses TRBV27 with TRBJ2-1, with D perhaps TRBD2 (5 bases). The CDR3 is 18 residues long. Germline V lookup: CDR1 MNHEY, CDR2 SMNVEV (reference sequence). V was cut by 3 bases and J by 5 bases, with 23 bases left in between. The CDR3 DNA is TGTGCCAGCAGTTTTTCTAGGAGGCCGACCGATTACGACAATGAGCAGTTCTTC. Protein product: CASSFSRRPTDYDNEQFF.

The V call is TRBV15, the J call TRBJ1-4; D is undetermined. Germline V CDR1 and CDR2: LNHNV, YYDKDF (reference sequence). V lost 0 bases and J 7 bases, leaving 15 bases between the germline ends. The CDR3 runs 16 residues. CDR3 region: CATSRDQASLREKLFF. CDR3 in DNA: TGTGCCACCAGCAGAGACCAAGCTAGCCTACGTGAAAAACTGTTTTTT.